This TCR beta chain is from a study of OX40 agonist ivuxolimab in advanced cancers. Profiling relied on immunoSEQ multiplex PCR, and the TCRdb table lists in-frame clones only, not all of them. The table lists around 14,000 clones, approximately 87% of them singletons, with 6.5% to 8.5% in the top ten. This CDR3 spans 14 amino acids. With 5 bases clipped from V and 5 bases from J, the junction kept 8 bases outside the gene matches. CDR1 is MNHEY, CDR2 SVGAGI, per germline. The sequencing used CD4+ or CD8+ T cells sorted from blood, collected in a trial of the OX40 agonist ivuxolimab. This clonotype was obtained from an adult with an advanced solid tumor such as melanoma, head and neck, liver or kidney cancer. The V gene is TRBV6-5, the J gene TRBJ1-1; 7 positions match TRBD1. The CDR3 nucleotides read TGTGCCAGCAGTCGACAGGGAGGGCGGACTGAAGCTTTCTTT. Residues: CASSRQGGRTEAFF.